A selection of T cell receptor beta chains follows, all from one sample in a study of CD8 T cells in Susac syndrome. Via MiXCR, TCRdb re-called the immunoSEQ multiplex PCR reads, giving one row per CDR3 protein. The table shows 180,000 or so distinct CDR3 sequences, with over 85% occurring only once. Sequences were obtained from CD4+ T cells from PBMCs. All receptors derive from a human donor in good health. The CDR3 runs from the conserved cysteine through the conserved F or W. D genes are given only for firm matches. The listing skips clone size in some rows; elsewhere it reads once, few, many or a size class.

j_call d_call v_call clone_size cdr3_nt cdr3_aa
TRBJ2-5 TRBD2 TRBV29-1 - TGCAGCGTTTTTGGGACCCCGGGACTAGCGGGGGGGCGTGAGACCCAGTACTTC CSVFGTPGLAGGRETQYF
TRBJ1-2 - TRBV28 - TGTGCCAGCAGCCCTGCTCAGGGCTACACCTTC CASSPAQGYTF
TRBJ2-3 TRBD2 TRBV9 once TGTGCCAGCAGCGTAGAAGCGGGAACCCGGGATACGCAGTATTTT CASSVEAGTRDTQYF
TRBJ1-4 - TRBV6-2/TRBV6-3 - TGTGCCAGCAGCCGCAAGGAAAAACTGTTTTTT CASSRKEKLFF
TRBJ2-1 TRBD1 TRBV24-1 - TGTGCCACCAGGGGGACAGGTAGGGATGAGCAGTTCTTC CATRGTGRDEQFF
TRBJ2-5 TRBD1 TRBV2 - TGTGCCAGCCTATGGACAGGGGAAGAGACCCAGTACTTC CASLWTGEETQYF
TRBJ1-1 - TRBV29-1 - TGCAGCGCCATGACGGGAATGAACACTGAAGCTTTCTTT CSAMTGMNTEAFF
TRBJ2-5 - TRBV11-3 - TGTGCCAGCAGCCTCGCCTCCCGCTCCGGAGAGACCCAGTACTTC CASSLASRSGETQYF
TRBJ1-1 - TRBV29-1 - TGCAGCTTCCACAGCCAGTCGGGCACTGAAGCTTTCTTT CSFHSQSGTEAFF
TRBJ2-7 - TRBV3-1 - TGTGCCAGCAGCCAGTACAGGGACTCCTACGAGCAGTACTTC CASSQYRDSYEQYF
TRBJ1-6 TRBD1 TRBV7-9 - TGTGCCAGCAGCCGCTCAGCATCAACAGGGGGCCATTCACCCCTCCACTTT CASSRSASTGGHSPLHF
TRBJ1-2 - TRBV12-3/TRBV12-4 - TGTGCCAGCAGTCCGGCAACCTGGGACTATGGCTACACCTTC CASSPATWDYGYTF
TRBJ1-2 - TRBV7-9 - TGTGCCAGCAGTGCGACACCAACCTCGGGGGCTTATGGCTACACCTTC CASSATPTSGAYGYTF
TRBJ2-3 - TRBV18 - TGTGCCAGCTCACCACCTCCCACCTCTAGGGATACGCAGTATTTT CASSPPPTSRDTQYF
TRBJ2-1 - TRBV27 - TGTGCCAGCAGTTTTGGGCGGTACAATGAGCAGTTCTTC CASSFGRYNEQFF
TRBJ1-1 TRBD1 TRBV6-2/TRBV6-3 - TGTGCCAGTACCAGGGGGGTGACTGAAGCTTTCTTT CASTRGVTEAFF
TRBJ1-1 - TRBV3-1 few TGTGCCAGCAGCCCCCGCGGTATGAACACTGAAGCTTTCTTT CASSPRGMNTEAFF
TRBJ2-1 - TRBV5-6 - TGTGCCAGCAGCCTCCGGTCGGCTGGTAGGGGAAATGAGCAGTTCTTC CASSLRSAGRGNEQFF
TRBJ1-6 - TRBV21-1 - TGTGCCAGCGCAAGATTGGGGACAGGGGATTCACCCCTCCACTTT CASARLGTGDSPLHF
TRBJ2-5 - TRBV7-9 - TGTGCCAGCAGCTTAACCTGGGACGGCCAAGAGACCCAGTACTTC CASSLTWDGQETQYF
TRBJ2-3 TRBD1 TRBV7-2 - TGTGCCAGCACGTACAGGGGGCGCACAGATACGCAGTATTTT CASTYRGRTDTQYF
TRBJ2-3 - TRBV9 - TGTGCCAGCAGCGTAGGAACGGTTAGCACAGATACGCAGTATTTT CASSVGTVSTDTQYF
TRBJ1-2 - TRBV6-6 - TGTGCCAGCAGTTTGCCACGGGATGGCTACACCTTC CASSLPRDGYTF
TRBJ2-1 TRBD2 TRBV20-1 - TGCAGTGCGCCTCAGGGGGAGCGGGGGGACAATGAGCAGTTCTTC CSAPQGERGDNEQFF
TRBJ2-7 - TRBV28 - TGCGGGACCCGGACACAAACCTACGAGCAGTACTTC CGTRTQTYEQYF
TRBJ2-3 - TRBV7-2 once TGTGCCAGCAGCTCCTCAGGTGTAGCTGCAGATACGCAGTATTTT CASSSSGVAADTQYF
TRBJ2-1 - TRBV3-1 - TGTGCCAGCTCCCGACAGGCCGGGGAGCAGTTCTTC CASSRQAGEQFF
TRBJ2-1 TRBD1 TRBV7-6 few TGTGCCAGCAGCTCTACAGGGGGCCCGTACAATGAGCAGTTCTTC CASSSTGGPYNEQFF
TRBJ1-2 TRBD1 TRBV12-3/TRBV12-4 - TGTGCCAGCACCTTTGCCCCAGGACAGGGGGCATGGGGCTACACCTTC CASTFAPGQGAWGYTF
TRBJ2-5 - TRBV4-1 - TGCGCCAGCAGCCAAGAGAACAGAGCGGTGCTGGGGACCCAGTACTTC CASSQENRAVLGTQYF
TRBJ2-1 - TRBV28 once TGTGCCAGCACCCTAGGAAGGACGGCGGCCAATGAGCAGTTCTTC CASTLGRTAANEQFF
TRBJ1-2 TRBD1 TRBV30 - TGTGCCTGGAGTCCCCCCGGGACAGCTAACTATGGCTACACCTTC CAWSPPGTANYGYTF
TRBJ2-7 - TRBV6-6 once TGTGCCAGCGCCGGGTACAGAGAGCAGTACTTC CASAGYREQYF
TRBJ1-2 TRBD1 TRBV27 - TGTGCCAGCAGAAATGGGGGACAGCCATATGGCTACACCTTC CASRNGGQPYGYTF
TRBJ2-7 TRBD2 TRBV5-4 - TGTGCCAGCAGCCCACGAGCGGGGCTGAACGAGCAGTACTTC CASSPRAGLNEQYF
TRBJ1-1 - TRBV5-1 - TGCGCCAGCAGCTTGGCCCCCACGCTGGTAGCTTTCTTT CASSLAPTLVAFF
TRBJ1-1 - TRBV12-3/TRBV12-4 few TGTGCCAGCAGTTTCGGGACGGCGAACACTGAAGCTTTCTTT CASSFGTANTEAFF
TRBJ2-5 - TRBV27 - TGTGCCAGCACCCCGGACTCGCGCCAAGAGACCCAGTACTTC CASTPDSRQETQYF
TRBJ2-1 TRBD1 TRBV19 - TGTGCCAGTAGTATCACCGGGACAGGGAGTATTCCGTTCTTC CASSITGTGSIPFF
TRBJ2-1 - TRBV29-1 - TGCAGCGTGCTCGGGGGGACAGAGCAGTTCTTC CSVLGGTEQFF
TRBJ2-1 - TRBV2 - TGTGCCAGCAGTGCCCTCGACAGAATTTACAATGAGCAGTTCTTC CASSALDRIYNEQFF
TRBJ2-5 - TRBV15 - TGTGCCACCAGCAGACTTGGTGGAGAGACCCAGTACTTC CATSRLGGETQYF
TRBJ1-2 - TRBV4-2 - TGTGCCAGCAGCCAACCACCCGGACAGAACTATGGCTACACCTTC CASSQPPGQNYGYTF
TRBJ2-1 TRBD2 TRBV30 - TGTGCCTGGAGTACACGACTAGCGGGAACCTACAATGAGCAGTTCTTC CAWSTRLAGTYNEQFF
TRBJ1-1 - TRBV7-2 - TGTGCCAGCAGCTTAGCCTGGGGGAACACTGAAGCTTTCTTT CASSLAWGNTEAFF
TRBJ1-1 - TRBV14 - TGTGCCAGCAGCCAAGGTTCTCAGTTGAACACTGAAGCTTTCTTT CASSQGSQLNTEAFF
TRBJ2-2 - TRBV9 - TGTGCCAGCAGCGTCCGAAGGGAGGCCGGGGAGCTGTTTTTT CASSVRREAGELFF
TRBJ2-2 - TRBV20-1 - TGCAGTGCTCAGACAGCATTCCAAGCCGGGGAGCTGTTTTTT CSAQTAFQAGELFF
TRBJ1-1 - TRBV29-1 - TGCAGCGTTGAAGGTAGGAACACTGAAGCTTTCTTT CSVEGRNTEAFF
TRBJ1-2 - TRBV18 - TGTGCCAGCTCACCAGGGGAAGCTGGCTACACCTTC CASSPGEAGYTF
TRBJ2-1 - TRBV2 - TGTGCCAGCGGGGCGGATACGAATGGCAATGAGCAGTTCTTC CASGADTNGNEQFF
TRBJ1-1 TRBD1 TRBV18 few TGTGCCAGCTCACCCCGAAGGGACAGCACTGAAGCTTTCTTT CASSPRRDSTEAFF
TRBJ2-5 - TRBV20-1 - TGCAGTGCCCACATCAGAGGGAAGGAGACCCAGTACTTC CSAHIRGKETQYF
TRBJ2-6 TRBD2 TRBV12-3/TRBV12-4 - TGTGCCAGCAGAGTCTCGTGGGGGGGACCCTCTGGGGCCAACGTCCTGACTTTC CASRVSWGGPSGANVLTF
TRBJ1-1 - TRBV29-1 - TGCAGCGTTCGGGGTGGGAGCGCGAACACTGAAGCTTTCTTT CSVRGGSANTEAFF
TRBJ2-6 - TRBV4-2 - TGTGCCAGCAGCCAAGGGAGGGGCCGCTCTGGGGCCAACGTCCTGACTTTC CASSQGRGRSGANVLTF
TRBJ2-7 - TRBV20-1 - TGCAGTGCTAGAGATGGTCGACTGTCCTACGAGCAGTACTTC CSARDGRLSYEQYF
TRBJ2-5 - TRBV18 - TGTGCCAGCTCCGTTAGGCAGGGTGAGACCCAGTACTTC CASSVRQGETQYF
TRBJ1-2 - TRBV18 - TGTGCCAGCTCACCCGAAGACTATGGCTACACCTTC CASSPEDYGYTF